The next 11 T cell receptor beta chains were all read from a single sample in a study of Tregs in tolerant kidney transplant recipients. Mixed chimerism was transient after nonmyeloablative marrow transplants from related graft donors. Sequenced by immunoSEQ multiplex PCR; TCRdb stores in-frame clones only, minus some. The data hold about 64,000 clones, with 87% observed a single time. The sequencing used CD4+ T cells from blood (PBMCs), collected 6 months after the transplant. The receptors shown here come from a human patient who received a combined kidney and bone marrow transplant. Some T cells may trace back to the graft donor.

The gene calls are TRBV5-1 and TRBJ1-2; possible D gene TRBD1, 6 bases. V was pared by 4 bases and J by 10 bases, with 20 bases between. Germline lookup yields CDR1 SGHRS and CDR2 YFSETQ. The CDR3 sequence is 14 residues long. CDR3 loop: CASSVDTGSLNYTF. For the CDR3, the DNA is TGCGCCAGCAGCGTAGATACAGGGAGTTTAAACTACACCTTC.

The chain is built from TRBV4-3 and TRBJ1-2, with unresolved D. There are 15 residues in the CDR3. Germline V CDR1 and CDR2: LGHNA, YSLEER. With 4 bases removed from V and 0 bases from J, the gap between germline ends came to 12 bases. CDR3 sequence: CASSLWTGANYGYTF. The CDR3 DNA is TGCGCCAGCAGCCTATGGACGGGAGCTAACTATGGCTACACCTTC.

The chain uses TRBV9 and TRBJ2-2; D uncertain. Trimming pared 0 bases from V and 1 base from J, leaving 4 bases between. Germline V CDR1 and CDR2: SGDLS, YYNGEE. There are 14 residues in the CDR3. The CDR3 region is CASSVVRNTGELFF. The CDR3 DNA is TGTGCCAGCAGCGTAGTGAGGAACACCGGGGAGCTGTTTTTT.

V and J are TRBV5-6 and TRBJ2-7, with D maybe TRBD2 (6 bases). V dropped 2 bases and J dropped 7 bases, with 10 bases sitting between them. This CDR3 comprises 12 residues. In germline, CDR1 is SGHDT, CDR2 YYEEEE. The CDR3 DNA reads as TGTGCCAGCAGCTTCCCAGGAGGGGAGCAGTACTTC. This sequence encodes CASSFPGGEQYF. The complete variable domain, with remaining parts taken from reference TRBV5-6 and TRBJ2-7, reads DAGVTQSPTHLIKTRGQQVTLRCSPKSGHDTVSWYQQALGQGPQFIFQYYEEEERQRGNFPDRFSGHQFPNYSSELNVNALLLGDSALYLCASSFPGGEQYFGPGTRLTVT.

This rearrangement joins TRBV6-1 to TRBJ2-7; 11 nucleotides match TRBD1. The germline CDR1 and CDR2 sequences are MNHNS and SASEGT. The CDR3 length is 16 residues. V was pared by 3 bases and J by 3 bases, with 7 bases of the junction left unmatched. CDR3 loop: CASSEMDRGPFYEQYF. The CDR3 DNA reads as TGTGCCAGCAGTGAGATGGACAGGGGGCCATTCTACGAGCAGTACTTC.

The chain employs TRBV7-2 and TRBJ1-5; D gene unclear. CDR3 length: 12 amino acids. Looked up from germline, CDR1 is SGHTA and CDR2 is FQGNSA. Trimming took off 1 base at V and 4 bases at J, with 2 bases between the two ends. CDR3 in DNA: TGTGCCAGCAGCTTAGTAAATCAGCCCCAGCATTTT. Translation gives CASSLVNQPQHF.

The chain carries TRBV28 and TRBJ1-5, with 7 positions matching TRBD1. Germline V gene sequence: CDR1 MDHEN, CDR2 SYDVKM. The junction had 5 bases not matched to a gene; V was cut back by 8 bases and J by 4 bases. There are 13 residues in the CDR3. CDR3 protein: CASEDRPNQPQHF. CDR3 DNA sequence: TGTGCCAGCGAGGACAGGCCAAATCAGCCCCAGCATTTT.

The chain recombines TRBV28 with TRBJ2-2, with unresolved D. The CDR3 is 13 amino acids. V lost 4 bases and J lost 1, with 4 bases in between. Germline assignment: CDR1 MDHEN and CDR2 SYDVKM. The CDR3 region has the DNA TGTGCCAGCAGTTCTAGGAACACCGGGGAGCTGTTTTTT. Translated: CASSSRNTGELFF. Together with reference TRBV28 and TRBJ2-2, the CDR3 gives the full variable domain: DVKVTQSSRYLVKRTGEKVFLECVQDMDHENMFWYRQDPGLGLRLIYFSYDVKMKEKGDIPEGYSVSREKKERFSLILESASTNQTSMYLCASSSRNTGELFFGEGSRLTVL.

The V and J genes are TRBV7-7 and TRBJ1-1; no definite D call. Germline CDR1 reads SSHAT; CDR2 reads FNYEAQ (reference sequence). The CDR3 has 13 residues. Trimming cost V 5 bases and J 3 bases, with 10 bases left between them. CDR3: CASSPRSHTEAFF. CDR3 coding DNA: TGTGCCAGCAGCCCCCGGAGCCACACTGAAGCTTTCTTT. The full variable domain, its missing parts supplied by reference TRBV7-7 and TRBJ1-1, is GAGVSQSPRYKVTKRGQDVTLRCDPISSHATLYWYQQALGQGPEFLTYFNYEAQPDKSGLPSDRFSAERPEGSISTLTIQRTEQRDSAMYRCASSPRSHTEAFFGQGTRLTVV.

The chain carries TRBV5-1 and TRBJ2-3; D is perhaps TRBD2 (6 bases). The germline CDR1 and CDR2 sequences are SGHRS and YFSETQ. This CDR3 has 16 amino acids. V was shortened by 1 base and J by 1 base, with 13 bases between the two germline ends. Here the CDR3 DNA reads TGCGCCAGCAGCTTGAAGAAGTCTAGCGGCACAGATACGCAGTATTTT. Residues: CASSLKKSSGTDTQYF.

The chain joins TRBV10-3 to TRBJ2-1, with 8 bases fitting TRBD2. This CDR3 has 15 residues. CDR1 and CDR2 from the germline V gene are ENHRY and SYGVKD. The V segment lost 6 bases and the J segment 5 bases; nucleotides outside the gene matches: 9. The CDR3 loop is CAISVREALNNEQFF. The CDR3 nucleotides are TGTGCCATCAGCGTGCGGGAGGCCCTTAACAATGAGCAGTTCTTC.